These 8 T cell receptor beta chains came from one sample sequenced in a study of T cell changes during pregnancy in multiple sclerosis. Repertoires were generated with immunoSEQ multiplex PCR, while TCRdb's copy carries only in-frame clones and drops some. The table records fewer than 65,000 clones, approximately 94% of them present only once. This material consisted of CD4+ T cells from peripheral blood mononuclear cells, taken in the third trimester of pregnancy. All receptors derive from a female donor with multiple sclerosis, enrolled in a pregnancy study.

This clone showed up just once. The CDR3 reads CSVELVGGYTF. Written as DNA, the CDR3 is TGCAGCGTTGAACTCGTGGGCGGCTACACCTTC. J is TRBJ1-2 and V is TRBV29-1; no definite D call. This CDR3 contains 11 residues. Trimming stripped 2 bases from V and 8 bases from J, with 9 bases between. The germline V gene encodes CDR1 SQVTM and CDR2 ANQGSEA.

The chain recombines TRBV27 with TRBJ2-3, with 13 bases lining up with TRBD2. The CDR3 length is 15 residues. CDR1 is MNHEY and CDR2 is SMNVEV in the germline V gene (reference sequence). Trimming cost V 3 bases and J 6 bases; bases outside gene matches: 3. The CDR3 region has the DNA TGTGCCAGCAGTTTGGGACTAGCGGGAAGTGATACGCAGTATTTT. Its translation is CASSLGLAGSDTQYF.

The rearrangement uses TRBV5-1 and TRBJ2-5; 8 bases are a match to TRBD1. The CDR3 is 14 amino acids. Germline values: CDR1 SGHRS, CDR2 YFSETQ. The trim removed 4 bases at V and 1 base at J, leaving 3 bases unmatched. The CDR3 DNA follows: TGCGCCAGCAGCGTCGGACAGGGCCAAGAGACCCAGTACTTC. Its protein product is CASSVGQGQETQYF.

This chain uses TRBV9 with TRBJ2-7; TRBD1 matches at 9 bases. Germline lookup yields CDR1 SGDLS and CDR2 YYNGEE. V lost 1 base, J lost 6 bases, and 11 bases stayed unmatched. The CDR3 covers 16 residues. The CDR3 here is CASSVFWTGEPAEQYF. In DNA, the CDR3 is TGTGCCAGCAGCGTATTTTGGACAGGGGAACCAGCCGAGCAGTACTTC.

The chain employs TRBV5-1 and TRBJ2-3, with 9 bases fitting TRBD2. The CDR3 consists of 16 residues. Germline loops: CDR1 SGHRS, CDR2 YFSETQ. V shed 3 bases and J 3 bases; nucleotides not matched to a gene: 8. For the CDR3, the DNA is TGCGCCAGCAGCTCTTATAGCGGGAGAGGAACAGATACGCAGTATTTT. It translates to CASSSYSGRGTDTQYF.

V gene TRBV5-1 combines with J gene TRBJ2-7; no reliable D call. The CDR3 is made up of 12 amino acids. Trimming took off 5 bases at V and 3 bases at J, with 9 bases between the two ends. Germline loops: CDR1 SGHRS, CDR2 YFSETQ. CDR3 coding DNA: TGCGCCAGCAGAGCCGCGGACTACGAGCAGTACTTC. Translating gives CASRAADYEQYF.

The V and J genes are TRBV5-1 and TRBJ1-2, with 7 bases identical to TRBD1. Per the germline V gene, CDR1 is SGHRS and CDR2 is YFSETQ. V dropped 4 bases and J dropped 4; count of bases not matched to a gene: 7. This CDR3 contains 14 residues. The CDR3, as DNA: TGCGCCAGCAGCCCGGGGACAGAGGCCTATGGCTACACCTTC. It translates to CASSPGTEAYGYTF.

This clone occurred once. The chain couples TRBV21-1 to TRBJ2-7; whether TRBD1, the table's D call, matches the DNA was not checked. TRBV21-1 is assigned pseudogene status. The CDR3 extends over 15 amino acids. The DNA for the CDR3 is TGTGCCAGCAGCCCAAGGGACAGGTCAGATGACGAGCAGTACTTC. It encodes CASSPRDRSDDEQYF.